The 13 T cell receptor beta chains given below trace back to one sample, sequenced in a study of siplizumab effects on memory and regulatory T cells (dated by TCRdb to about 2019). Library generation was performed with the immunoSEQ multiplex PCR assay. Sourced from immuneACCESS, this table was stored by TCRdb with only in-frame sequences that have V and J called. A share of the clones is absent; for the studies checked, an unresolved V gene accounts for under half, and the remainder has no known explanation. Across this sample there are 100,000 to 120,000 clones, with just over 90% seen only once. The ten top clones hold approximately 0.32% of the sample. The material sequenced was CD4+ T cells sorted from blood. The receptor set was obtained from a human donor in good health.

The chain couples TRBV29-1 to TRBJ1-1; 9 bases align to TRBD1. The CDR3 has 14 amino acids. Unmatched junction bases numbered 6, after V lost 6 bases and J lost 1 base. The V gene's germline CDR1 is SQVTM and CDR2 ANQGSEA. CDR3 amino acids: CSVDTGGSNTEAFF. As DNA, the CDR3 is TGCAGCGTAGATACAGGGGGCTCGAACACTGAAGCTTTCTTT.

V gene TRBV6-5 combines with J gene TRBJ1-5; D call uncertain. With 1 base removed from V and 3 bases from J, the gap between germline ends came to 4 bases. The CDR3 sequence is 13 residues long. CDR1 and CDR2 from the germline V gene are MNHEY and SVGAGI. The CDR3 is CASSYFINQPQHF. The CDR3 region has the DNA TGTGCCAGCAGTTACTTCATCAATCAGCCCCAGCATTTT.

This chain uses TRBV7-9 with TRBJ2-2, with D tentatively TRBD2 (6 bases). The V end was cut by 2 bases, the J end by 4 bases, with 20 bases between. CDR3 length equals 18 residues. The germline gives CDR1 SEHNR, CDR2 FQNEAQ (reference sequence). CDR3 protein: CASSLSPRDFRFTGELFF. The DNA of the CDR3 is TGTGCCAGCAGCTTATCGCCACGGGACTTTCGTTTCACCGGGGAGCTGTTTTTT.

The chain uses TRBV5-5 and TRBJ2-3, with 11 bases that match TRBD2. The germline V gene encodes CDR1 SGHKS and CDR2 YYEKEE (reference sequence). The trim removed 0 bases at V and 8 bases at J, leaving 5 bases unmatched. This CDR3 region has 15 residues. The CDR3 sequence is CASSLDSGGAGTQYF. The DNA for the CDR3 is TGTGCCAGCAGCTTGGATAGCGGGGGGGCTGGTACGCAGTATTTT.

The V call is TRBV30, the J call TRBJ1-5; 7 bases map to TRBD1. V shed 0 bases, J shed 2 bases, and the junction held 4 bases outside the gene matches. The CDR3 totals 15 residues. Germline V lookup: CDR1 GTSNPN, CDR2 SVGIG (reference sequence). The CDR3 reads CAWSVSGTGNQPQHF. CDR3 nucleotides: TGTGCCTGGAGTGTGTCCGGGACAGGCAATCAGCCCCAGCATTTT.

The chain recombines TRBV19 with TRBJ2-7; a possible D gene is TRBD1 (6 bases). CDR1 LNHDA and CDR2 SQIVND come from the germline V gene (reference sequence). Trimming took 0 bases from V and 6 from J, leaving 12 bases between them. The CDR3 totals 14 residues. Here the CDR3 DNA reads TGTGCCAGTAGTATAGATCAGGCCAGGGGCGAGCAGTACTTC. This encodes CASSIDQARGEQYF. The full variable domain, its missing parts supplied by reference TRBV19 and TRBJ2-7, is DGGITQSPKYLFRKEGQNVTLSCEQNLNHDAMYWYRQDPGQGLRLIYYSQIVNDFQKGDIAEGYSVSREKKESFPLTVTSAQKNPTAFYLCASSIDQARGEQYFGPGTRLTVT.

This chain uses TRBV19 with TRBJ1-2; unclear D gene. This CDR3 is built from 11 residues. V was pared by 3 bases and J by 2 bases, with 1 base between. Germline-derived CDR1 and CDR2 are LNHDA and SQIVND (reference sequence). The CDR3 reads CASSINYGYTF. The CDR3 region has the DNA TGTGCCAGTAGTATCAACTATGGCTACACCTTC.

The chain couples TRBV5-1 to TRBJ2-3; maybe TRBD2 (5 bases). There are 11 residues in the CDR3. Trimming shortened V by 4 bases and J by 6 bases, and 6 bases separated the two germline ends. CDR1 is SGHRS and CDR2 is YFSETQ in the germline V gene. The CDR3 DNA sequence: TGCGCCAGCAGCCGAGGGGATACGCAGTATTTT. As protein: CASSRGDTQYF.

The genes are TRBV6-5 and TRBJ1-2, with 8 bases lining up with TRBD1. Germline values: CDR1 MNHEY, CDR2 SVGAGI. The V segment lost 6 bases and the J segment 7 bases; nucleotides outside the gene matches: 10. The CDR3 totals 14 residues. The CDR3 region is CASRYDTTGGGYTF. The CDR3 DNA follows: TGTGCCAGCAGATACGACACAACAGGGGGTGGCTACACCTTC.

The rearrangement joins TRBV29-1 to TRBJ1-5; the match to TRBD1 covers 7 bases. The CDR3 sequence is 15 residues long. Germline V gives CDR1 SQVTM, CDR2 ANQGSEA. After removal of 3 bases from V and 2 bases from J, the junction contained 7 bases not matched to a gene. CDR3 DNA: TGCAGCGTTGACGTTACAGGGGTGGGCAATCAGCCCCAGCATTTT. It yields the protein CSVDVTGVGNQPQHF.

The rearrangement uses TRBV19 and TRBJ2-3; D is perhaps TRBD2 (6 bases). Germline-derived CDR1 and CDR2 are LNHDA and SQIVND (reference sequence). This CDR3 spans 15 amino acids. The V end was cut by 5 bases, the J end by 2 bases, with 14 bases between. This chain's CDR3 is CASSAGTFFTDTQYF. The CDR3 coding sequence is TGTGCCAGTAGTGCCGGGACTTTCTTCACAGATACGCAGTATTTT.

The rearrangement joins TRBV2 to TRBJ1-4; no definite D call. Trimming removed 3 bases from V and 4 bases from J, with 9 bases in between. Germline CDR1 and CDR2: SNHLY and FYNNEI. This CDR3 spans 14 amino acids. The CDR3 DNA reads TGTGCCAGCAGTGAGGGCAGGCTTAATGAAAAACTGTTTTTT. Translating it yields CASSEGRLNEKLFF.

The chain links TRBV12-5 to TRBJ2-4, with 10 bases that match TRBD1. The CDR3 runs to 17 residues. V lost 5 bases to trimming and J lost 3 bases; unmatched junction nucleotides: 10. Germline lookup yields CDR1 LGHNT and CDR2 FRNRAP. The CDR3 spells CASGPKPDRGRKNIQYF. Here the CDR3 DNA reads TGTGCTAGTGGTCCGAAGCCCGACAGGGGGCGCAAAAACATTCAGTACTTC. The full variable domain, rest sourced from reference TRBV12-5 and TRBJ2-4, is DARVTQTPRHKVTEMGQEVTMRCQPILGHNTVFWYRQTMMQGLELLAYFRNRAPLDDSGMPKDRFSAEMPDATLATLKIQPSEPRDSAVYFCASGPKPDRGRKNIQYFGAGTRLSVL.